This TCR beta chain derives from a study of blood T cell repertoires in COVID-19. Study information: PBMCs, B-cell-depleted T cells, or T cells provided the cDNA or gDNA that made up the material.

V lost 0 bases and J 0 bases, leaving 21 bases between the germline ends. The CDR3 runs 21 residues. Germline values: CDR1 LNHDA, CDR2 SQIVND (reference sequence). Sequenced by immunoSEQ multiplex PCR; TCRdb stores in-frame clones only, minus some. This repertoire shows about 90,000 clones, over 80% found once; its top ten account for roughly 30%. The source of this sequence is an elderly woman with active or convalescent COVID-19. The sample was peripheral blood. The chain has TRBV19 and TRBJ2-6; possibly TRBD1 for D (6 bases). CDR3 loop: CASSIDWEPGHTLSGANVLTF. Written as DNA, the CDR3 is TGTGCCAGTAGTATAGATTGGGAACCGGGACACACTCTCTCTGGGGCCAACGTCCTGACTTTC.